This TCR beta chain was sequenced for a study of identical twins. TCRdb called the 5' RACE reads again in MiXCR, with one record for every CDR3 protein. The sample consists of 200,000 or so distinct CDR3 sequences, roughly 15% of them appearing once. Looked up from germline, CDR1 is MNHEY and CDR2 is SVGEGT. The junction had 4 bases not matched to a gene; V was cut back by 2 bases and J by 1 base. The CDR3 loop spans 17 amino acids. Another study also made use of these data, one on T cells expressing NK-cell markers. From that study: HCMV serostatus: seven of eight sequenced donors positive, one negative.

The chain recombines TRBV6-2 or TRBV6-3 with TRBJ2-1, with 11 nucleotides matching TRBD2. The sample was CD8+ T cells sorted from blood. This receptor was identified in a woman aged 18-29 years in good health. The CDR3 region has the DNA TGTGCCAGCAGTTACCTCCTAGCGGGAGGATCCTACAATGAGCAGTTCTTC. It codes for CASSYLLAGGSYNEQFF.